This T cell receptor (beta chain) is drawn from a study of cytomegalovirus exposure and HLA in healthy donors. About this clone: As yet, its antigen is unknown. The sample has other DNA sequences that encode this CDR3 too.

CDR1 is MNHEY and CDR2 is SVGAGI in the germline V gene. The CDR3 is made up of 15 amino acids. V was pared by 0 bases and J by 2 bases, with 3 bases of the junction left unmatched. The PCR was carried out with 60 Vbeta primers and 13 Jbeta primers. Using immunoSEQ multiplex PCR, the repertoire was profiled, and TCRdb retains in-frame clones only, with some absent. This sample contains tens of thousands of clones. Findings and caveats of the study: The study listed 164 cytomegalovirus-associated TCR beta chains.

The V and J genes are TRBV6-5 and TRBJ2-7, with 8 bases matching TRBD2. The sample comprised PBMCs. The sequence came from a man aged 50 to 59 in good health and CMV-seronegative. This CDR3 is CASSYSTSGTYEQYF. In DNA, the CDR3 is TGTGCCAGCAGTTACTCAACTAGCGGAACCTACGAGCAGTACTTC.